This is a list of T cell receptor beta chains from one sample in a study of T cells in Graves' hyperthyroidism and ophthalmopathy. TCRdb re-called the multiplex PCR reads with MiXCR, one entry per CDR3 protein. The sample carries 550,000 to 700,000 distinct CDR3 sequences, 14% to 15% recorded once. Sequences were obtained from blood. The receptors derive from a woman in her forties with Graves' ophthalmopathy. The CDR3 runs from the conserved cysteine through the conserved F or W. Fields, in order: J gene, clone size, V gene, D gene, CDR3 DNA, CDR3 protein. D genes are given only for firm matches. Size is stated for part of the rows, as once, few or many counts, or as a class when the clone is expanded.

TRBJ2-7,few,TRBV4-2,TRBD2,TGTGCCAGCAGCCCTTCGACTAGCGGAACGTTCTATTCCTACGAGCAGTACTTC,CASSPSTSGTFYSYEQYF
TRBJ2-5,few,TRBV27,.,TGTGCCAGCAGTAAACACGGAGAGCAAGAGACCCAGTACTTC,CASSKHGEQETQYF
TRBJ2-7,many,TRBV18,.,TGTGCCAGCTCACCCGCCTTAGGGAGCCACGAGCAGTACTTC,CASSPALGSHEQYF
TRBJ2-7,many,TRBV10-2,.,TGCGCCAGCAGGACCAGAACGACCGAGCAGTACTTC,CASRTRTTEQYF
TRBJ2-7,many,TRBV20-1,TRBD2,TGCAGTGCTAGAGATGTAGCGGGAGGGGGGGAGCAGTACTTC,CSARDVAGGGEQYF
TRBJ2-2,many,TRBV27,TRBD1,TGTGCCAGCACGCTTCAGGGGGCCGGGGAGCTGTTTTTT,CASTLQGAGELFF
TRBJ1-1,many,TRBV12-3/TRBV12-4,.,TGTGCCAGCAGTTTTATGGACATGAACACTGAAGCTTTCTTT,CASSFMDMNTEAFF
TRBJ2-7,few,TRBV29-1,TRBD2,TGCAGCGTTGAAAACCCGGGACTAGCGGGAGGGCCCCACGAGCAGTACTTC,CSVENPGLAGGPHEQYF
TRBJ1-5,.,TRBV20-1,TRBD1,TGCAGTGCTCTAGACAGGGCTAATCAGCCCCAGCATTTT,CSALDRANQPQHF
TRBJ2-7,.,TRBV11-2,TRBD2,TGTGCCAGCAGCTTTTTTAGCGGGAGTCTCTCCTACGAGCAGTACTTC,CASSFFSGSLSYEQYF
TRBJ2-7,.,TRBV11-2,.,TGTGCCAGCAGCTTCCGGGGTAGATCCTACGACCAGTACTTC,CASSFRGRSYDQYF
TRBJ2-2,few,TRBV30,.,TGTGCCTGGAGTATGGCAGGCATCCACGGGGAGCTGTTTTTT,CAWSMAGIHGELFF
TRBJ1-3,.,TRBV28,.,TGTGCCAGCAGTCTCGGGGGCCAAAACACCATATATTTT,CASSLGGQNTIYF